This T cell receptor beta chain is drawn from a study of early T cells in non-severe SARS-CoV-2 infection. The wider study: Bulk RNA from unsorted whole blood was sequenced; chains were unpaired. General observations from the study: The VDJdb matching leaned toward anti-spike CD8 responses and overlooked private and CD4 specificities.

Germline V gives CDR1 SGHRS, CDR2 YFSETQ. The CDR3 covers 19 residues. V lost 3 bases to trimming and J lost 5 bases; unmatched junction nucleotides: 18. Separate cDNA molecules each had unique molecular identifiers attached to them. TCRdb passed the 5' RACE reads through MiXCR, listing each CDR3 protein once. The sample lists tens of thousands of distinct CDR3 sequences, around 9.3% occurring once. Regarding this clonotype: The antigen is undetermined.

The V call is TRBV5-1, the J call TRBJ2-7; 12 bases match TRBD2. This material consisted of whole blood, taken at baseline. The receptor comes from an adult who was a healthcare worker with PCR-confirmed SARS-CoV-2 infection or an uninfected control (not recorded which). Written as DNA, the CDR3 is TGCGCCAGCAGCTCGGAAGAGCGGCGGGCTAGCGGGAGGGTTAACGAGCAGTACTTC. As protein: CASSSEERRASGRVNEQYF.